The 13 T cell receptor beta chains given below trace back to one sample, sequenced in a study of blood T cell repertoires in COVID-19. TCRdb's table, derived via immunoSEQ multiplex PCR, lists solely in-frame clones and lacks some. The sample has approximately 150,000 clones, roughly 87% seen once. The sample comprised peripheral blood. Every receptor here comes from a woman aged 55-70 years who had recovered from COVID-19.

V is TRBV3-1 (or the pseudogene TRBV3-2) and J is TRBJ2-5; 7 nucleotides match TRBD1. This CDR3 has 15 amino acids. Germline trimming cut 4 bases from V and 3 bases from J; bases unmatched to any gene: 8. Per the germline V gene, CDR1 is LGHDT and CDR2 is YNNKEL (reference sequence). CDR3 sequence (DNA): TGTGCCAGCAGCCCCCCCGGGACAGCTAAAGAGACCCAGTACTTC. It yields the protein CASSPPGTAKETQYF.

The CDR3 sequence is CASSFGRTGVTGVETQYF. CDR3 DNA sequence: TGCGCCAGCAGCTTTGGGCGGACGGGTGTTACGGGGGTGGAGACCCAGTACTTC. The V and J genes are TRBV5-1 and TRBJ2-5; TRBD2 might be the D (6 bases). This CDR3 contains 18 residues. Germline CDR1 is SGHRS and CDR2 is YFSETQ. The V and J ends lost 2 bases and 5 bases respectively, with 25 bases between them.

The rearrangement uses TRBV7-2 and TRBJ2-5; 8 bases map to TRBD2. V shed 7 bases and J 5 bases; nucleotides not matched to a gene: 21. Germline V gene sequence: CDR1 SGHTA, CDR2 FQGNSA. There are 18 residues in the CDR3. CDR3 in amino acids: CASMGRPGGGGGGETQYF. Here the CDR3 DNA reads TGTGCCAGCATGGGCCGGCCCGGGGGGGGCGGGGGCGGTGAGACCCAGTACTTC.

This CDR3 is CASSQDRTAGEAFF. Written as DNA, the CDR3 is TGTGCCAGCAGCCAAGATCGAACAGCCGGTGAAGCTTTCTTT. The rearrangement joins TRBV3-1 (or the pseudogene TRBV3-2) to TRBJ1-1, with D unresolved. The CDR3 extends over 14 amino acids. The V gene lost 0 bases and the J gene lost 7 bases, with 12 bases spanning the gap. Germline values: CDR1 LGHDT, CDR2 YNNKEL (reference sequence).

The chain uses TRBV7-3 and TRBJ2-2; possible D gene TRBD1, 6 bases. Trimming cost V 3 bases and J 7 bases, with 12 bases left between them. Per germline, CDR1 SGHTA and CDR2 FQGTGA. CDR3 length: 14 amino acids. The CDR3 coding sequence is TGTGCCAGCAGCTTGGGACACTCCAGCGGGGAGCTGTTTTTT. Translated: CASSLGHSSGELFF.

This clone showed up many times. The chain has TRBV19 and TRBJ2-6; D gene unclear. Germline V gives CDR1 LNHDA, CDR2 SQIVND (reference sequence). The length of the CDR3 is 17 residues. V lost 0 bases and J 0 bases, leaving 9 bases between the germline ends. CDR3 in DNA: TGTGCCAGTAGTATAGAATCAGGTGACTCTGGGGCCAACGTCCTGACTTTC. Amino acid sequence: CASSIESGDSGANVLTF.

The chain has TRBV7-9 and TRBJ2-3; possibly TRBD1 for D (5 bases). There are 16 residues in the CDR3. V was clipped by 1 base and J by 5 bases, with 16 bases between them. Looked up from germline, CDR1 is SEHNR and CDR2 is FQNEAQ (reference sequence). The CDR3 DNA sequence: TGTGCCAGCAGCTTAGAATCCCAGGGTGAACGAGATACGCAGTATTTT. This codes for CASSLESQGERDTQYF.

DNA of the CDR3: TGTGCCAGCAGTGATCAGGGGGCCTCCTACGAGCAGTACTTC. This codes for CASSDQGASYEQYF. The V and J genes are TRBV6-1 and TRBJ2-7; 8 nucleotides align to TRBD1. The CDR3 has 14 residues. Per germline, CDR1 MNHNS and CDR2 SASEGT. Trimming took 3 bases from V and 0 from J; bases not matched to a gene: 1.

V gene TRBV6-6 combines with J gene TRBJ2-7, with D maybe TRBD2 (5 bases). The V end lost 6 bases, the J end lost 2 bases, and 11 bases lay between the germline ends. The CDR3 contains 13 residues. The germline V gene encodes CDR1 MNHNY and CDR2 SVGAGI (reference sequence). The chain's CDR3 is CASSPRAPYEQYF. The CDR3 region has the DNA TGTGCCAGCAGCCCGCGGGCCCCCTACGAGCAGTACTTC.

The CDR3 here is CSVVIQGRSTEAFF. CDR3 coding DNA: TGCAGCGTGGTTATACAGGGTAGGAGCACTGAAGCTTTCTTT. This chain connects TRBV29-1 to TRBJ1-1; perhaps TRBD1 as D (6 bases). This CDR3 contains 14 residues. Germline CDR1 SQVTM, CDR2 ANQGSEA. Trimming took 6 bases from V and 4 from J, leaving 18 bases between them.

This chain uses TRBV4-1 with TRBJ1-5, with D possibly being TRBD1 (5 bases). Looked up from germline, CDR1 is MGHRA and CDR2 is YSYEKL. This CDR3 comprises 13 residues. V lost 2 bases and J lost 6, with 8 bases in between. The CDR3 region has the DNA TGCGCCAGCAGCCAACAGGGTTCTCAGCCCCAGCATTTT. This sequence encodes CASSQQGSQPQHF.

J is TRBJ2-1 and V is TRBV5-1; 7 bases agree with TRBD1. The CDR3 sequence is 14 residues long. With V trimmed by 4 bases and J by 2 bases, 3 bases remained unmatched. The germline CDR1 and CDR2 sequences are SGHRS and YFSETQ. The CDR3, as DNA: TGCGCCAGCAGCCCGGGGACAGCCTACAATGAGCAGTTCTTC. Its translation: CASSPGTAYNEQFF.

The V and J genes are TRBV5-4 and TRBJ2-6; 7 bases match TRBD1. Germline CDR1 reads SGHNT; CDR2 reads YYREEE (reference sequence). This CDR3 is built from 17 residues. V dropped 0 bases and J dropped 4; count of bases not matched to a gene: 7. CDR3 sequence (DNA): TGTGCCAGCAGCTTGGGGACAGGAAAAGCCGGGGCCAACGTCCTGACTTTC. Its protein product is CASSLGTGKAGANVLTF.